Below, 27 T cell receptor beta chains from the same sample are listed, as sequenced in a study of blood T cell repertoires in COVID-19. TCRdb's copy holds only in-frame clones and misses some; the assay was immunoSEQ multiplex PCR. Of 150,000 to 180,000 clones in the sample, roughly 84% were seen once. Material: peripheral blood. The receptors were sampled from a woman aged 60 to 75 with COVID-19, enrolled during active disease.

V is TRBV25-1 and J is TRBJ1-2, with D possibly matching TRBD1 (6 bases). The CDR3 totals 12 residues. V shed 7 bases and J shed 4 bases, with 10 bases lying between them. Germline lookup yields CDR1 MGHDK and CDR2 SYGVNS. CDR3 bases: TGTGCCAGCACCGAGACAGGCTATGGCTACACCTTC. It yields the protein CASTETGYGYTF.

The chain joins TRBV28 to TRBJ1-2, with TRBD1 identical over 7 bases. The CDR3 has 11 amino acids. Germline-derived CDR1 and CDR2 are MDHEN and SYDVKM. After removal of 7 bases from V and 4 bases from J, the junction contained 0 bases not matched to a gene. This CDR3 is CASNRGYGYTF. The CDR3, as DNA: TGTGCCAGCAACAGGGGCTATGGCTACACCTTC.

The V gene is TRBV7-2, the J gene TRBJ2-3; maybe TRBD2 (5 bases). Germline CDR1 and CDR2: SGHTA and FQGNSA. V shed 1 base and J shed 0 bases, with 11 bases lying between them. The CDR3 has 16 amino acids. CDR3 DNA: TGTGCCAGCAGCTTAGGCGGTCGGACTAGCACAGATACGCAGTATTTT. Translation gives CASSLGGRTSTDTQYF.

The genes are TRBV5-1 and TRBJ2-3; 8 nucleotides line up with TRBD1. The CDR3 runs 15 residues. The germline gives CDR1 SGHRS, CDR2 YFSETQ. The J segment lost 1 base and the V segment lost 5 bases, leaving 6 bases of the junction unmatched. CDR3 amino acids: CASRIQGVGTDTQYF. CDR3 nucleotide sequence: TGCGCCAGCAGAATACAGGGGGTGGGCACAGATACGCAGTATTTT. Combining the CDR3 with reference TRBV5-1 and TRBJ2-3 gives the whole variable domain KAGVTQTPRYLIKTRGQQVTLSCSPISGHRSVSWYQQTPGQGLQFLFEYFSETQRNKGNFPGRFSGRQFSNSRSEMNVSTLELGDSALYLCASRIQGVGTDTQYFGPGTRLTVL.

This clone was seen only a few times. The chain uses TRBV20-1 and TRBJ2-7; 8 bases line up with TRBD2. The length of the CDR3 is 17 residues. Germline V CDR1 and CDR2: DFQATT, SNEGSKA (reference sequence). With V trimmed by 3 bases and J by 6 bases, 19 bases remained unmatched. This CDR3 is CSASDPGNSGIPSEQYF. The CDR3, as DNA: TGCAGTGCTAGTGACCCAGGGAATAGCGGGATTCCCAGCGAGCAGTACTTC.

V usage is TRBV21-1 and J usage is TRBJ2-3; TRBD1 is taken as the D call from the table, unchecked against the DNA. TRBV21-1 is a recognized pseudogene. CDR3 length: 18 amino acids. The CDR3: CASSKGSFRDRGTDTQYF. The CDR3, as DNA: TGTGCCAGCAGCAAAGGGTCCTTCCGGGACAGGGGTACAGATACGCAGTATTTT.

J is TRBJ2-1 and V is TRBV2, with 7 bases lining up with TRBD1. J was trimmed by 0 bases and V by 8 bases; bases with no gene match: 1. Germline V gene data show CDR1 as SNHLY and CDR2 as FYNNEI. The CDR3 extends over 13 amino acids. The CDR3 reads CASRDSSYNEQFF. DNA of the CDR3: TGTGCCAGCCGGGACAGCTCCTACAATGAGCAGTTCTTC. The whole variable domain, filled in from reference TRBV2 and TRBJ2-1, reads EPEVTQTPSHQVTQMGQEVILRCVPISNHLYFYWYRQILGQKVEFLVSFYNNEISEKSEIFDDQFSVERPDGSNFTLKIRSTKLEDSAMYFCASRDSSYNEQFFGPGTRLTVL.

This clone was detected only a few times. The rearrangement joins TRBV5-1 to TRBJ2-3, with 9 bases aligning to TRBD1. Germline V gene data show CDR1 as SGHRS and CDR2 as YFSETQ. After removal of 4 bases from V and 6 bases from J, the junction contained 9 bases not matched to a gene. This CDR3 contains 15 residues. This chain's CDR3 is CASSGDGQGKDTQYF. In DNA, the CDR3 is TGCGCCAGCAGCGGTGACGGACAGGGGAAGGATACGCAGTATTTT. The whole variable domain, filled in from reference TRBV5-1 and TRBJ2-3, reads KAGVTQTPRYLIKTRGQQVTLSCSPISGHRSVSWYQQTPGQGLQFLFEYFSETQRNKGNFPGRFSGRQFSNSRSEMNVSTLELGDSALYLCASSGDGQGKDTQYFGPGTRLTVL.

This clone was picked up one time. The chain carries TRBV29-1 and TRBJ1-2; perhaps TRBD1 as D (5 bases). CDR1 and CDR2 (germline): SQVTM, ANQGSEA. Trimming cost V 7 bases and J 7 bases, with 22 bases left between them. The CDR3 contains 14 residues. CDR3 nucleotide sequence: TGCAGCGCCCAGGGAGGGGATGAGTCCTTTGGCTACACCTTC. It encodes CSAQGGDESFGYTF.

This chain uses TRBV7-9 with TRBJ1-5; perhaps TRBD1 as D (6 bases). Trimming removed 4 bases at V and 2 bases at J, with 21 bases between. The CDR3 has 18 residues. Looked up from germline, CDR1 is SEHNR and CDR2 is FQNEAQ (reference sequence). This CDR3 is CASSYHMTGLSGNQPQHF. The CDR3 coding sequence is TGTGCCAGCAGCTACCATATGACAGGTCTGTCGGGCAATCAGCCCCAGCATTTT.

This clone was observed a few times. The gene calls are TRBV20-1 and TRBJ2-1, with D unresolved. The CDR3 is 10 amino acids. Germline values: CDR1 DFQATT, CDR2 SNEGSKA (reference sequence). Trimming took off 5 bases at V and 4 bases at J, with 3 bases between the two ends. The CDR3 here is CSASYNEQFF. DNA of the CDR3: TGCAGTGCTTCATACAATGAGCAGTTCTTC.

This rearrangement joins TRBV6-2 or TRBV6-3 to TRBJ1-2; 9 nucleotides match TRBD1. This CDR3 is built from 15 residues. The V and J ends lost 7 bases and 7 bases, in that order; junction bases with no gene match: 13. Germline lookup yields CDR1 MNHEY and CDR2 SVGEGT. In DNA, the CDR3 is TGTGCCAGCAACCCGTCCCGACAGGGGGGTGGTGGCTACACCTTC. Encoded protein: CASNPSRQGGGGYTF.

The sample holds a few counts of this clone. The chain couples TRBV4-1 to TRBJ1-5, with D maybe TRBD1 (6 bases). The ends were cut back, 4 bases at V and 4 bases at J, with 11 bases in the middle. This CDR3 has 14 amino acids. CDR1 MGHRA and CDR2 YSYEKL come from the germline V gene. This chain's CDR3 is CASSLWTVNQPQHF. The CDR3 DNA reads TGCGCCAGCAGCCTTTGGACAGTAAATCAGCCCCAGCATTTT.

The chain has TRBV20-1 and TRBJ1-2; D remains unclear. The V and J ends lost 7 bases and 8 bases respectively, with 8 bases between them. The CDR3 contains 9 residues. Germline V lookup: CDR1 DFQATT, CDR2 SNEGSKA (reference sequence). CDR3 bases: TGCAGTGGCGGGAGGGGCTACACCTTC. Its protein is CSGGRGYTF.

The genes are TRBV12-3 or TRBV12-4 and TRBJ2-5; D is possibly TRBD2 (6 bases). V was pared by 3 bases and J by 6 bases, with 11 bases between. This CDR3 is built from 13 residues. The CDR3 loop is CASSLSGTQTQYF. CDR3 bases: TGTGCCAGCAGTTTGTCAGGGACTCAGACCCAGTACTTC.

A single count supports this clone. V gene TRBV19 combines with J gene TRBJ1-6; tentatively, D is TRBD1 (6 bases). The CDR3 spans 15 residues. V lost 5 bases and J 7 bases, leaving 15 bases between the germline ends. Germline CDR1 LNHDA, CDR2 SQIVND (reference sequence). The CDR3 DNA reads as TGTGCCAGTAGTGTCACCGGGACACACAATTCACCCCTCCACTTT. This translates into CASSVTGTHNSPLHF.

This clone has more than one count but fewer than ten. The V call is TRBV10-3, the J call TRBJ1-1, with no clear D. Trimming cost V 6 bases and J 1 base, with 9 bases left between them. Germline V CDR1 and CDR2: ENHRY, SYGVKD. The CDR3 spans 13 residues. CDR3 residues: CAISERGNTEAFF. For the CDR3, the DNA is TGTGCCATCAGCGAGCGGGGGAACACTGAAGCTTTCTTT.

The chain employs TRBV5-1 and TRBJ1-3; D possibly corresponds to TRBD1 (5 bases). The ends were cut back, 4 bases at V and 3 bases at J, with 14 bases in the middle. The germline gives CDR1 SGHRS, CDR2 YFSETQ. This CDR3 spans 15 amino acids. CDR3 in amino acids: CASSQTVLSGNTIYF. DNA for the CDR3: TGCGCCAGCAGCCAGACAGTGCTCAGTGGAAACACCATATATTTT.

The chain employs TRBV21-1 and TRBJ1-4. TRBV21-1 is shown as a pseudogene. The CDR3 has 15 residues. For the CDR3, the DNA is TGTGCCAGCAGCCCCCGCGGTCAGACGAACCCCAAACTGTTTTTT. Translation gives CASSPRGQTNPKLFF.

There are a few counts of this clone. This chain uses TRBV3-1 (or the pseudogene TRBV3-2) with TRBJ2-7; 7 nucleotides agree with TRBD1. V was pared by 4 bases and J by 4 bases, with 10 bases of the junction left unmatched. The CDR3 sequence is 15 residues long. CDR1 is LGHDT, CDR2 YNNKEL, per germline (reference sequence). The CDR3 loop is CASSPRQGPLYEQYF. The CDR3 DNA reads as TGTGCCAGCAGCCCACGACAGGGCCCCTTATACGAGCAGTACTTC.

This chain links TRBV29-1 with TRBJ1-3, with D unresolved. The V end was cut by 3 bases, the J end by 4 bases, with 10 bases between. The CDR3 is made up of 13 amino acids. Germline V lookup: CDR1 SQVTM, CDR2 ANQGSEA. The CDR3 here is CSVDPQLGNTIYF. The CDR3 DNA reads as TGCAGCGTTGACCCACAGCTCGGAAACACCATATATTTT.

This sequence joins TRBV25-1 and TRBJ1-1, with 11 bases lining up with TRBD1. J gave up 6 bases and V 7 bases, and 4 bases lay outside the gene matches. The CDR3 sequence is 13 residues long. Per germline, CDR1 MGHDK and CDR2 SYGVNS. CDR3 loop: CASIGQGASEAFF. DNA of the CDR3: TGTGCCAGCATCGGACAGGGGGCTTCTGAAGCTTTCTTT. The whole variable domain, filled in from reference TRBV25-1 and TRBJ1-1, reads EADIYQTPRYLVIGTGKKITLECSQTMGHDKMYWYQQDPGMELHLIHYSYGVNSTEKGDLSSESTVSRIRTEHFPLTLESARPSHTSQYLCASIGQGASEAFFGQGTRLTVV.

The chain couples TRBV6-5 to TRBJ1-1; D unclear. There are 16 residues in the CDR3. Germline-derived CDR1 and CDR2 are MNHEY and SVGAGI. V was trimmed by 0 bases and J by 5 bases, leaving 16 bases between them. CDR3 nucleotides: TGTGCCAGCAGTTACTCGACTCCCCCGGGAAATACTGAAGCTTTCTTT. This sequence encodes CASSYSTPPGNTEAFF.

The chain employs TRBV5-1 and TRBJ2-1, with 7 bases fitting TRBD2. V was clipped by 0 bases and J by 3 bases; unmatched bases: 3. The germline CDR1 and CDR2 sequences are SGHRS and YFSETQ. The CDR3 contains 15 residues. The CDR3 DNA sequence: TGCGCCAGCAGCTTGGGAGGCGGGGGCTACAATGAGCAGTTCTTC. Translated, it gives CASSLGGGGYNEQFF.

This chain connects TRBV27 to TRBJ2-2; tentative D call: TRBD1 (5 bases). Deletions cut 6 bases from V and 7 bases from J, with 12 bases between. Germline assignment: CDR1 MNHEY and CDR2 SMNVEV (reference sequence). The CDR3 has 13 residues. The CDR3 region is CASSPDSFGELFF. CDR3 coding DNA: TGTGCCAGCAGCCCCGACAGTTTCGGGGAGCTGTTTTTT.

The rearrangement joins TRBV7-6 to TRBJ2-4, with 7 bases fitting TRBD2. CDR3 length: 16 amino acids. Trimming removed 4 bases from V and 7 bases from J; junction bases left unmatched: 13. The germline V gene has CDR1 SGHVS and CDR2 FNYEAQ. CDR3 DNA sequence: TGTGCCAGCAGCTCCGGGGCGGCGGGAGTCTGGAACATTCAGTACTTC. This translates into CASSSGAAGVWNIQYF.

The chain joins TRBV3-1 (or the pseudogene TRBV3-2) to TRBJ1-3; D possibly corresponds to TRBD1 (5 bases). The germline gives CDR1 LGHDT, CDR2 YNNKEL (reference sequence). The CDR3 covers 18 residues. Trimming stripped 5 bases from V and 0 bases from J, with 20 bases between. The CDR3 bases are TGTGCCAGCAGCTCCATGGGGCGGGGACTGTCCTCTGGAAACACCATATATTTT. Translating it yields CASSSMGRGLSSGNTIYF.